The 7 T cell receptor beta chains in this list originate from one sample, sequenced in a study of T-cell reconstitution after alpha-beta-depleted transplantation in children. Unique molecular identifiers featured in how the TCRbeta library was prepared. TCRdb re-derived calls from the PCR reads in MiXCR, one entry per CDR3 protein. The sample holds about 610,000 distinct CDR3 sequences, about 10% seen once. The sequenced sample was PBMCs from the stem cell graft donor, obtained from the stem cell graft. The receptor set was obtained from a human donor who donated a stem cell graft to a child with acute myeloid leukemia.

This clonotype turned up a few times. V and J are TRBV19 and TRBJ1-1; 8 bases are a match to TRBD1. CDR3 length: 12 amino acids. J was trimmed by 8 bases and V by 5 bases; bases with no gene match: 4. Germline lookup yields CDR1 LNHDA and CDR2 SQIVND (reference sequence). The CDR3 DNA sequence: TGTGCCAGTAGTGCCCGGACAGGGGAAGCTTTCTTT. Protein sequence: CASSARTGEAFF.

V gene TRBV20-1 combines with J gene TRBJ2-1, with 7 bases matching TRBD2. CDR1 and CDR2 from the germline V gene are DFQATT and SNEGSKA (reference sequence). The V gene end was trimmed by 4 bases and the J gene end by 6 bases; junction bases not matched to a gene: 6. This CDR3 comprises 13 residues. Here the CDR3 DNA reads TGCAGTGCTATTGGGTCTAGCGGCAATGAGCAGTTCTTC. Translation: CSAIGSSGNEQFF.

This clonotype has at least ten counts. The V call is TRBV20-1, the J call TRBJ1-5; 7 nucleotides line up with TRBD1. The ends lost 6 bases at V and 2 bases at J; junction bases unmatched: 10. Germline CDR1 reads DFQATT; CDR2 reads SNEGSKA (reference sequence). The CDR3 extends over 15 amino acids. CDR3 protein: CSAIQGDPRNQPQHF. The DNA of the CDR3 is TGCAGTGCCATCCAGGGGGACCCTCGCAATCAGCCCCAGCATTTT.

This clonotype appeared a few times. This sequence joins TRBV19 and TRBJ2-4; D may be TRBD1 (6 bases). The CDR3 spans 13 residues. Germline-derived CDR1 and CDR2 are LNHDA and SQIVND (reference sequence). Trimming stripped 3 bases from V and 9 bases from J, with 12 bases between. DNA of the CDR3: TGTGCCAGTAGTATCTCGAGGGACACCATTCAGTACTTC. Translating it yields CASSISRDTIQYF.

The chain has TRBV7-9 and TRBJ1-6; D is undetermined. The ends were cut back, 7 bases at V and 8 bases at J, with 15 bases in the middle. The CDR3 loop spans 14 amino acids. Germline CDR1 and CDR2: SEHNR and FQNEAQ (reference sequence). The CDR3 here is CASTRDSDHSPLHF. CDR3 DNA sequence: TGTGCCAGCACCCGGGATTCCGATCATTCACCCCTCCACTTT.

The gene calls are TRBV4-3 and TRBJ2-1; D remains ambiguous. The CDR3 runs to 15 residues. The V gene lost 4 bases and the J gene lost 0 bases, with 10 bases spanning the gap. Per germline, CDR1 LGHNA and CDR2 YSLEER. The CDR3 protein is CASSRRGSSYNEQFF. The CDR3 DNA follows: TGCGCCAGCAGCCGAAGAGGTAGCTCCTACAATGAGCAGTTCTTC.

The table lists this clonotype with a few counts. The chain couples TRBV5-1 to TRBJ2-2; tentatively, D is TRBD2 (5 bases). CDR1 is SGHRS and CDR2 is YFSETQ in the germline V gene. This CDR3 has 17 residues. V lost 4 bases, J lost 2 bases, and 18 bases lay in between. The CDR3 reads CASSGGGAVINTGELFF. DNA of the CDR3: TGCGCCAGCAGCGGAGGCGGTGCGGTAATCAACACCGGGGAGCTGTTTTTT.